The T cell receptor beta chain under discussion was sequenced for a study of PD-L1 blockade in urothelial cancer. As to this clone: Its antigen is as yet unknown.

In germline, CDR1 is GTSNPN, CDR2 SVGIG (reference sequence). V dropped 0 bases and J dropped 3 bases, with 6 bases sitting between them. This CDR3 has 13 residues. Synthetic analogs of TCR templates were spiked into every PCR. Profiled with immunoSEQ multiplex PCR; TCRdb holds only in-frame clones, not every one. Among about 120,000 clones, about 89% were seen once, and the ten largest hold roughly 1.7%. Time point of the sample: peripheral blood 6 weeks after treatment start. The study, taken as a whole, reports: Pretreatment TCR clonality in blood, when below the median, was predictive of better survival.

Sequencing used PBMCs, obtained around atezolizumab (anti-PD-L1) treatment. The chain recombines TRBV30 with TRBJ2-1, with D unclear. The sequence was obtained from a man between 60 and 70 years old with urothelial cancer. The CDR3 sequence is CAWSVFSYNEQFF. CDR3 nucleotides: TGTGCCTGGAGTGTTTTCAGCTACAATGAGCAGTTCTTC. Full variable domain (outside the CDR3, taken from reference TRBV30 and TRBJ2-1): SQTIHQWPATLVQPVGSPLSLECTVEGTSNPNLYWYRQAAGRGLQLLFYSVGIGQISSEVPQNLSASRPQDRQFILSSKKLLLSDSGFYLCAWSVFSYNEQFFGPGTRLTVL.